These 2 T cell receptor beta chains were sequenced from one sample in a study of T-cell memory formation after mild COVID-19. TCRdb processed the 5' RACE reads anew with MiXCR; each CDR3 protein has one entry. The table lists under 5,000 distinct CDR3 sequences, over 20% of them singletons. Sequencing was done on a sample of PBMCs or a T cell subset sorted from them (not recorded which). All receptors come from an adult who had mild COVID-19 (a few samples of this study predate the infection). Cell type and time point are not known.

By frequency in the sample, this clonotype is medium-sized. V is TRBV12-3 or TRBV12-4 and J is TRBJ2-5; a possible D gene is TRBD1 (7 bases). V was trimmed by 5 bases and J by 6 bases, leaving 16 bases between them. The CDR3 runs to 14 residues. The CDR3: CASSDDRAGKTQYF. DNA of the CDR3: TGTGCCAGCAGTGATGACAGGGCGGGAAAGACCCAGTACTTC.

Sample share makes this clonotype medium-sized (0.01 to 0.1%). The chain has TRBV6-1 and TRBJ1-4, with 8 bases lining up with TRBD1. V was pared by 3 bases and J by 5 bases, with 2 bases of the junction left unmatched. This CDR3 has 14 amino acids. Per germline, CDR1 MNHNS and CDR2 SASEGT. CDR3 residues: CASSDHRGNEKLFF. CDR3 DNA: TGTGCCAGCAGTGACCACAGGGGGAATGAAAAACTGTTTTTT.